A single sample gave rise to the 2 T cell receptor beta chains below, sequenced in a study of T cells after posttransplantation cyclophosphamide. Repertoires were generated with immunoSEQ multiplex PCR, while TCRdb's copy carries only in-frame clones and drops some. The data hold roughly 49,000 clones, with about 82% observed a single time. Sequences were obtained from PBMCs. All receptors derive from a man aged 25-45 years with a blood cancer, CMV-positive, and with a related stem cell donor.

This clone showed up just a few times. This chain connects TRBV7-3 to TRBJ2-1; perhaps TRBD2 as D (5 bases). V dropped 3 bases and J dropped 9 bases, with 9 bases sitting between them. The CDR3 covers 12 residues. CDR1 is SGHTA, CDR2 FQGTGA, per germline. CDR3 nucleotides: TGTGCCAGCAGCTTTTTAAGCGGTGAGCAGTTCTTC. Translating it yields CASSFLSGEQFF.

This clone was counted a few times. This rearrangement joins TRBV7-2 to TRBJ1-2; weak D call: TRBD1 (6 bases). There are 13 residues in the CDR3. Trimming took off 6 bases at V and 2 bases at J, with 10 bases between the two ends. CDR1 is SGHTA, CDR2 FQGNSA, per germline. CDR3 DNA: TGTGCCAGCAGTGAAACAGGGAACTATGGCTACACCTTC. It translates to CASSETGNYGYTF. Full variable domain (remainder filled in from reference TRBV7-2 and TRBJ1-2): GAGVSQSPSNKVTEKGKDVELRCDPISGHTALYWYRQSLGQGLEFLIYFQGNSAPDKSGLPSDRFSAERTGGSVSTLTIQRTQQEDSAVYLCASSETGNYGYTFGSGTRLTVV.